One and the same sample provided the 16 T cell receptor beta chains below, sequenced in a study of human T cells and chemical hapten exposure. The sample's time point: patch test 2, 6 weeks after DPC sensitization. Treatment denoted: therapeutic diphenylcyclopropenone sensitization with weekly scalp DPC. TCRdb redid the calling of the RACE reads with MiXCR, one entry per CDR3 protein. The sample has some 350,000 distinct CDR3 sequences, just under 6.5% seen once. This specimen consisted of whole blood, obtained in connection with sensitization to the hapten diphenylcyclopropenone (DPC). These receptors were taken from a woman between 18 and 29 years old with alopecia areata. Some clones in this sample may be carry-over from other donors' samples.

In its sample, this clonotype was seen a few times. The V and J genes are TRBV28 and TRBJ2-5; D not resolved. Germline loops: CDR1 MDHEN, CDR2 SYDVKM. This CDR3 comprises 12 residues. The V and J ends lost 6 bases and 5 bases respectively, with 10 bases between them. The CDR3 DNA reads TGTGCCAGCAGATCAGGCCGGGAGACCCAGTACTTC. Amino acid sequence: CASRSGRETQYF.

This clonotype was found a few times. V and J are TRBV5-6 and TRBJ2-5, with 13 bases fitting TRBD2. Germline CDR1 is SGHDT and CDR2 is YYEEEE. Trimming at V came to 3 bases and at J to 3 bases, leaving 8 bases not matched to a gene. The CDR3 contains 17 residues. CDR3: CASSYVTSGGAEETQYF. The CDR3 DNA sequence: TGTGCCAGCAGCTACGTAACTAGCGGGGGGGCGGAAGAGACCCAGTACTTC.

The J gene is TRBJ1-3, the V gene TRBV6-2 or TRBV6-3; D unclear. The CDR3 length is 12 residues. The V gene lost 5 bases and the J gene lost 2 bases, with 4 bases spanning the gap. Germline lookup yields CDR1 MNHEY and CDR2 SVGEGT. In DNA form, the CDR3 reads TGTGCCAGCAGTGGCCCTGGAAACACCATATATTTT. Residues: CASSGPGNTIYF.

At least ten counts were recorded for this clonotype. The chain uses TRBV28 and TRBJ1-2; D uncertain. The germline gives CDR1 MDHEN, CDR2 SYDVKM. The CDR3 has 13 amino acids. The ends were cut back, 4 bases at V and 3 bases at J, with 9 bases in the middle. Written as DNA, the CDR3 is TGTGCCAGCAGTTCCTCCTTATACTATGGCTACACCTTC. It is translated as CASSSSLYYGYTF.

This clonotype was observed many times. The V and J genes are TRBV5-6 and TRBJ2-3; D assignment may be TRBD1 or TRBD2 (6 bases each). The V gene's germline CDR1 is SGHDT and CDR2 YYEEEE. The CDR3 extends over 13 amino acids. V dropped 1 base and J dropped 6 bases, with 9 bases sitting between them. CDR3: CASSLRGRDTQYF. The DNA for the CDR3 is TGTGCCAGCAGCTTGAGGGGGAGGGATACGCAGTATTTT.

This clonotype appeared many times. The rearrangement joins TRBV11-1 to TRBJ2-5; weak D call: TRBD1 (5 bases). The germline V gene has CDR1 SGHAT and CDR2 FQDESV (reference sequence). This CDR3 is built from 14 residues. Trimming shortened V by 3 bases and J by 6 bases, and 14 bases separated the two germline ends. The CDR3 sequence is CASSLKQGWKTQYF. The CDR3 region has the DNA TGTGCCAGCAGCTTGAAGCAGGGTTGGAAGACCCAGTACTTC.

In its sample, this clonotype was seen many times. The rearrangement joins TRBV5-1 to TRBJ1-4, with D hard to call. The CDR3 runs to 12 residues. Trimming pared 0 bases from V and 5 bases from J, leaving 2 bases between. Germline V gene data show CDR1 as SGHRS and CDR2 as YFSETQ. CDR3 nucleotide sequence: TGCGCCAGCAGCTTGGTGAATGAAAAACTGTTTTTT. Amino acids: CASSLVNEKLFF. Variable domain in full (rest from reference TRBV5-1 and TRBJ1-4): KAGVTQTPRYLIKTRGQQVTLSCSPISGHRSVSWYQQTPGQGLQFLFEYFSETQRNKGNFPGRFSGRQFSNSRSEMNVSTLELGDSALYLCASSLVNEKLFFGSGTQLSVL.

In this sample, this clonotype turned up a few times. The genes are TRBV29-1 and TRBJ2-7, with a tentative D call TRBD1 (5 bases). The CDR3 length is 15 residues. The germline V gene has CDR1 SQVTM and CDR2 ANQGSEA. V lost 3 bases and J lost 5, with 20 bases in between. CDR3 bases: TGCAGCGTTGACCCTCAAGGGGATGGGGTCGACGAGCAGTACTTC. Protein product: CSVDPQGDGVDEQYF.

This clonotype was observed at least ten times. The V call is TRBV10-3, the J call TRBJ2-3, with 12 bases identical to TRBD2. Germline trimming cut 11 bases from V and 5 bases from J; bases unmatched to any gene: 14. This CDR3 has 16 residues. Germline V lookup: CDR1 ENHRY, CDR2 SYGVKD. This CDR3 is CASRRASGGAGDTQYF. The CDR3 nucleotides read TGTGCCTCTAGACGAGCTAGCGGGGGGGCCGGAGATACGCAGTATTTT.

The chain is built from TRBV7-3 and TRBJ1-1, with D perhaps matching TRBD1 (5 bases). Germline loops: CDR1 SGHTA, CDR2 FQGTGA. CDR3 length: 13 amino acids. Trimming took 1 base from V and 7 from J, leaving 10 bases between them. CDR3 sequence: CASSLRRGREAFF. DNA of the CDR3: TGTGCCAGCAGCTTAAGACGGGGCCGTGAAGCTTTCTTT.

This clonotype was detected ten times or more. The chain recombines TRBV6-2 or TRBV6-3 with TRBJ1-5; D unclear. Germline V gives CDR1 MNHEY, CDR2 SVGEGT. The length of the CDR3 is 12 residues. Trimming stripped 6 bases from V and 11 bases from J, with 14 bases between. CDR3 region: CASSLPLGTQHF. In DNA form, the CDR3 reads TGTGCCAGCAGCCTCCCACTTGGGACCCAGCATTTT.

This sequence joins TRBV7-2 and TRBJ2-5; 7 nucleotides agree with TRBD1. V was pared by 3 bases and J by 7 bases, with 11 bases of the junction left unmatched. The CDR3 contains 15 residues. Germline V gene data show CDR1 as SGHTA and CDR2 as FQGNSA. The CDR3 DNA sequence: TGTGCCAGCAGCTTCCCGACAGGGAAACTGGGGACCCAGTACTTC. Its translation is CASSFPTGKLGTQYF.

This clonotype was detected many times. The chain combines TRBV6-6 with TRBJ1-2, with TRBD1 as a possible D gene (6 bases). The CDR3 is 16 residues long. The ends were cut back, 4 bases at V and 0 bases at J, with 15 bases in the middle. Germline V gene lookup returns CDR1 MNHNY and CDR2 SVGAGI (reference sequence). CDR3 region: CASSSFRDTTNYGYTF. DNA for the CDR3: TGTGCCAGCAGTTCCTTCAGGGACACCACTAACTATGGCTACACCTTC.

This clonotype was seen repeatedly, ten times or more. The chain combines TRBV7-8 with TRBJ2-3, with D perhaps matching TRBD2 (5 bases). This CDR3 comprises 14 residues. Germline-derived CDR1 and CDR2 are SGHVS and FQNEAQ. V lost 9 bases to trimming and J lost 1 base, with 14 bases between them. As DNA, the CDR3 is TGTGCCAGTAAAGCGGATTTACGCACAGATACGCAGTATTTT. It yields the protein CASKADLRTDTQYF.

The table lists this clonotype with a few counts. The chain has TRBV4-2 and TRBJ1-3; D unclear. The CDR3 has 16 amino acids. The germline CDR1 and CDR2 sequences are LGHNA and YNFKEQ. Trimming removed 0 bases at V and 4 bases at J, with 13 bases between. The CDR3 bases are TGTGCCAGCAGCCAAGAGTCCCCCGGGATCGGAAACACCATATATTTT. Its protein is CASSQESPGIGNTIYF.

Details on this clonotype: A much larger clonotype is one base distant, so this may be a read error. The chain carries TRBV4-2 and TRBJ1-2, with TRBD1 identical over 10 bases. This CDR3 is built from 16 residues. Germline values: CDR1 LGHNA, CDR2 YNFKEQ. This CDR3 reads CASNQEWTGGVYGYTF. The DNA of the CDR3 is TGTGCCAGCAACCAAGAGTGGACAGGGGGTGTATATGGCTACACCTTC.